Presented here are 23 T cell receptor beta chains from one specimen sequenced in a study of blood T cell repertoires in COVID-19. The repertoire was sequenced with immunoSEQ multiplex PCR; TCRdb's copy has only in-frame clones and lacks some. The sample has 250,000 to 300,000 clones, approximately 91% seen once. Input material: peripheral blood. These receptors came from a woman aged 55-69 years with acute or convalescent COVID-19.

The CDR3 region has the DNA TGTGCCAGCTCACCGGGACTGCAGGCCTACAATGAGCAGTTCTTC. It encodes CASSPGLQAYNEQFF. The chain couples TRBV18 to TRBJ2-1, with D maybe TRBD2 (6 bases). Trimming shortened V by 3 bases and J by 2 bases, and 11 bases separated the two germline ends. CDR1 is KGHSH, CDR2 LQKENI, per germline. The CDR3 is made up of 15 amino acids. Full variable domain (outside the CDR3, taken from reference TRBV18 and TRBJ2-1): NAGVMQNPRHLVRRRGQEARLRCSPMKGHSHVYWYRQLPEEGLKFMVYLQKENIIDESGMPKERFSAEFPKEGPSILRIQQVVRGDSAAYFCASSPGLQAYNEQFFGPGTRLTVL.

CDR3 in amino acids: CASSSSRSSGNTIYF. As DNA, the CDR3 is TGTGCCAGCAGTTCCTCGCGGTCCTCTGGAAACACCATATATTTT. The rearrangement joins TRBV6-5 to TRBJ1-3; D remains ambiguous. This CDR3 has 15 residues. Germline loops: CDR1 MNHEY, CDR2 SVGAGI. Deletions cut 4 bases from V and 0 bases from J, with 10 bases between.

The chain carries TRBV7-3 and TRBJ2-3; TRBD2 matches 12 bases. The CDR3 is 16 residues long. After removal of 5 bases from V and 3 bases from J, the junction contained 6 bases not matched to a gene. Germline V gene data show CDR1 as SGHTA and CDR2 as FQGTGA. CDR3 DNA: TGTGCCAGCAGCATGACTAGCGGGGGAGGTACAGATACGCAGTATTTT. This translates into CASSMTSGGGTDTQYF. Drawing the rest from reference TRBV7-3 and TRBJ2-3, the complete variable domain is GAGVSQTPSNKVTEKGKYVELRCDPISGHTALYWYRQSLGQGPEFLIYFQGTGAADDSGLPNDRFFAVRPEGSVSTLKIQRTERGDSAVYLCASSMTSGGGTDTQYFGPGTRLTVL.

The chain joins TRBV3-1 (or the pseudogene TRBV3-2) to TRBJ1-5; D is perhaps TRBD1 (6 bases). The CDR3 contains 14 residues. The germline V gene has CDR1 LGHDT and CDR2 YNNKEL (reference sequence). The V and J ends lost 3 bases and 7 bases respectively, with 13 bases between them. This chain's CDR3 is CASSQSGGGQPQHF. In DNA form, the CDR3 reads TGTGCCAGCAGCCAGTCGGGGGGCGGGCAGCCCCAGCATTTT.

V usage is TRBV6-4 and J usage is TRBJ2-1; 10 bases are shared with TRBD2. The CDR3 totals 13 residues. Germline V gene lookup returns CDR1 MRHNA and CDR2 SNTAGT. The J segment lost 7 bases and the V segment lost 4 bases, leaving 1 base of the junction unmatched. The CDR3, as DNA: TGTGCCAGCAGTGTAGCGGGGGGTAATGAGCAGTTCTTC. It specifies CASSVAGGNEQFF.

The rearrangement links TRBV23-1 to TRBJ2-5, with 9 nucleotides matching TRBD2. TRBV23-1 carries the ORF label, with uncertain function. The CDR3 has 15 residues. Trimming cost V 1 base and J 5 bases; bases outside gene matches: 5. CDR3 protein: CASSQLRGGSETQYF. CDR3 coding DNA: TGCGCCAGCAGTCAATTGCGGGGGGGCAGCGAGACCCAGTACTTC.

The chain joins TRBV18 to TRBJ2-5, with 9 positions matching TRBD1. J gave up 4 bases and V 1 base, and 13 bases lay outside the gene matches. From germline, CDR1 is KGHSH and CDR2 LQKENI. This CDR3 is 18 amino acids long. The chain's CDR3 is CASSPLFPTQGAVETQYF. CDR3 bases: TGTGCCAGCTCACCACTATTCCCAACACAGGGGGCCGTAGAGACCCAGTACTTC.

The J gene is TRBJ2-3, the V gene TRBV19; 7 nucleotides agree with TRBD2. After removal of 3 bases from V and 3 bases from J, the junction contained 6 bases not matched to a gene. The CDR3 totals 15 residues. Germline-derived CDR1 and CDR2 are LNHDA and SQIVND (reference sequence). The CDR3 here is CASSIVGGITDTQYF. The CDR3 DNA reads TGTGCCAGTAGTATTGTGGGAGGGATTACAGATACGCAGTATTTT.

The chain uses TRBV7-9 and TRBJ2-2, with TRBD2 as a possible D gene (6 bases). The germline gives CDR1 SEHNR, CDR2 FQNEAQ (reference sequence). Trimming pared 2 bases from V and 0 bases from J, leaving 19 bases between. This CDR3 spans 19 amino acids. As DNA, the CDR3 is TGTGCCAGCAGCTTAATCCCCTTCCGCGGGACCTCGAACACCGGGGAGCTGTTTTTT. It yields the protein CASSLIPFRGTSNTGELFF.

The J gene is TRBJ2-5, the V gene TRBV7-2, with a weak D call TRBD2 (6 bases). V lost 5 bases and J 2 bases, leaving 12 bases between the germline ends. The CDR3 sequence is 14 residues long. Germline CDR1 SGHTA, CDR2 FQGNSA. The CDR3 spells CASSPAGKQETQYF. Written as DNA, the CDR3 is TGTGCCAGCAGCCCCGCGGGGAAACAAGAGACCCAGTACTTC.

The chain is built from TRBV7-3 and TRBJ2-7; D is perhaps TRBD1 (5 bases). The germline V gene has CDR1 SGHTA and CDR2 FQGTGA. The V and J ends lost 5 bases and 2 bases respectively, with 13 bases between them. The CDR3 contains 14 residues. The CDR3: CASSAHRNAYEQYF. CDR3 sequence (DNA): TGTGCCAGCAGCGCACACAGGAACGCCTACGAGCAGTACTTC.

Here the CDR3 reads CASSSTGDTEAFF. The CDR3 DNA reads as TGTGCCAGCAGTTCGACAGGCGATACTGAAGCTTTCTTT. The chain recombines TRBV5-4 with TRBJ1-1, with D possibly matching TRBD1 (6 bases). The CDR3 runs 13 residues. Germline values: CDR1 SGHNT, CDR2 YYREEE (reference sequence). V dropped 5 bases and J dropped 5 bases, with 13 bases sitting between them.

This clone was seen a single time. The J gene is TRBJ2-1, the V gene TRBV7-2; 7 bases agree with TRBD1. Germline V gene sequence: CDR1 SGHTA, CDR2 FQGNSA. With V trimmed by 2 bases and J by 2 bases, 3 bases remained unmatched. CDR3 length equals 15 residues. Here the CDR3 reads CASSLNRGAYNEQFF. The CDR3 nucleotides read TGTGCCAGCAGCTTAAACAGGGGCGCCTACAATGAGCAGTTCTTC.

This clone was observed a single time. J is TRBJ2-1 and V is TRBV4-2; 16 nucleotides line up with TRBD2. Germline V CDR1 and CDR2: LGHNA, YNFKEQ. The CDR3 is made up of 17 amino acids. V gave up 4 bases and J gave up 9 bases; unmatched junction bases: 9. CDR3 coding DNA: TGTGCCAGCAGCCCCGGGACTAGCGGGAGGGAGGGGAGTGAGCAGTTCTTC. Its translation: CASSPGTSGREGSEQFF.

The chain joins TRBV2 to TRBJ1-1; 8 positions agree with TRBD1. Germline V CDR1 and CDR2: SNHLY, FYNNEI. This CDR3 is built from 14 residues. Germline trimming cut 6 bases from V and 1 base from J; bases unmatched to any gene: 4. DNA for the CDR3: TGTGCCAGCAGCGCCGGACAGGGGAACACTGAAGCTTTCTTT. Translating gives CASSAGQGNTEAFF.

In nucleotides, the CDR3 is TGTGCCACCAGTGTCGGGGGGACTAATGAAAAACTGTTTTTT. Amino acid sequence: CATSVGGTNEKLFF. The chain recombines TRBV24-1 with TRBJ1-4, with a tentative D call TRBD1 (5 bases). Germline assignment: CDR1 KGHDR and CDR2 SFDVKD. This CDR3 has 14 amino acids. The ends were cut back, 5 bases at V and 2 bases at J, with 8 bases in the middle.

The chain joins TRBV6-7 to TRBJ1-5; D might be TRBD1 (6 bases). TRBV6-7 is reported as an ORF; its role is uncertain. CDR3 length equals 15 residues. The V and J ends lost 7 bases and 5 bases respectively, with 18 bases between them. This CDR3 is CASTPRGGYDQPQHF. DNA of the CDR3: TGTGCCAGCACCCCGAGGGGGGGGTACGATCAGCCCCAGCATTTT.

V usage is TRBV30 and J usage is TRBJ2-1; 9 bases are shared with TRBD1. The trim removed 3 bases at V and 7 bases at J, leaving 10 bases unmatched. CDR3 length: 15 residues. Germline-derived CDR1 and CDR2 are GTSNPN and SVGIG (reference sequence). The CDR3 DNA sequence: TGTGCCTGGAGAAACCCTAGGACAGGGGTGAATGAGCAGTTCTTC. Encoded protein: CAWRNPRTGVNEQFF.

This clone was observed a single time. The rearrangement links TRBV4-2 to TRBJ1-2; the D gene is possibly TRBD1 (5 bases). The CDR3 covers 13 residues. Trimming took off 7 bases at V and 2 bases at J, with 11 bases between the two ends. Per the germline V gene, CDR1 is LGHNA and CDR2 is YNFKEQ. This chain's CDR3 is CASMGGVNYGYTF. Written as DNA, the CDR3 is TGTGCCAGCATGGGGGGAGTGAACTATGGCTACACCTTC.

In nucleotides, the CDR3 is TGTGCCAGCACCACATCCGCCGGACAGGGGCAAGGAAACACCATATATTTT. Translation: CASTTSAGQGQGNTIYF. The J gene is TRBJ1-3, the V gene TRBV6-4; 9 nucleotides line up with TRBD1. V lost 7 bases, J lost 4 bases, and 14 bases stayed unmatched. This CDR3 is 17 amino acids long. The V gene's germline CDR1 is MRHNA and CDR2 SNTAGT.

The chain links TRBV6-5 to TRBJ1-3, with D unclear. Germline loops: CDR1 MNHEY, CDR2 SVGAGI. The CDR3 sequence is 12 residues long. Trimming removed 7 bases at V and 0 bases at J, with 4 bases between. CDR3 loop: CASTSSGNTIYF. The CDR3 coding sequence is TGTGCCAGCACGAGCTCTGGAAACACCATATATTTT.

The J gene is TRBJ1-2, the V gene TRBV7-9; the D is unclear. Looked up from germline, CDR1 is SEHNR and CDR2 is FQNEAQ (reference sequence). Trimming pared 4 bases from V and 4 bases from J, leaving 16 bases between. The CDR3 spans 15 residues. Here the CDR3 DNA reads TGTGCCAGCAGCTCACAAGTACCGGGGAGCTATGGCTACACCTTC. Protein sequence: CASSSQVPGSYGYTF.

The chain employs TRBV4-2 and TRBJ1-2; 8 bases agree with TRBD1. This CDR3 contains 16 residues. The germline gives CDR1 LGHNA, CDR2 YNFKEQ. V was clipped by 0 bases and J by 0 bases; unmatched bases: 3. CDR3: CASSQDGQGSNYGYTF. The CDR3 bases are TGTGCCAGCAGCCAAGACGGACAGGGATCTAACTATGGCTACACCTTC.